This T cell receptor beta chain was sequenced during a study of OX40 agonist ivuxolimab in advanced cancers. Study at large: Ivuxolimab was delivered to patients intravenously every 2 weeks at doses spanning 0.01 to 10 mg/kg.

This clone was seen only a few times. Antigen specificity is unknown. Study-wide results and limits: Average numbers of expanded clones were greater in CD8+ T cells than in CD4+.

Between the trimmed V and J ends, which lost 0 bases and 2 bases, there was a span of 11 bases. This CDR3 region has 16 residues. Germline lookup yields CDR1 MGHRA and CDR2 YSYEKL. The table came from immunoSEQ multiplex PCR; TCRdb's copy has only in-frame clones and leaves some out. The sample records tens of thousands of clones, about 89% being singletons. The clonotype originates from an adult with an advanced solid tumor such as melanoma, head and neck, liver or kidney cancer. This sample comprised CD4+ or CD8+ T cells sorted from blood, obtained in a trial of the OX40 agonist ivuxolimab. The rearrangement joins TRBV4-1 to TRBJ1-5; the D gene is possibly TRBD1 (5 bases). CDR3 protein: CASSQDPGLGNQPQHF. The DNA for the CDR3 is TGCGCCAGCAGCCAAGACCCAGGGTTAGGCAATCAGCCCCAGCATTTT.